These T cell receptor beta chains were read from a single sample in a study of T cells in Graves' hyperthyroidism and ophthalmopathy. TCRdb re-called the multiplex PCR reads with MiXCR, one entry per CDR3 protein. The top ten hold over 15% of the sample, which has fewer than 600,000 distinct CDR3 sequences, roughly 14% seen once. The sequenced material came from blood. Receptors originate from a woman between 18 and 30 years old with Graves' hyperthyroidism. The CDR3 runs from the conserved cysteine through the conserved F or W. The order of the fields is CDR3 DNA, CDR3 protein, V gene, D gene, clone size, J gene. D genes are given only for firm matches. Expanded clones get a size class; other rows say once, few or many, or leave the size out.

TGCGCCAGCAGCCCAAGTGCCGGGACAGGGGTTGAAAACACCATATATTTT | CASSPSAGTGVENTIYF | TRBV5-1 | TRBD1 | few | TRBJ1-3
TGCGCCAGCAGCAATCCCGGGACAGAAGAGACCCAGTACTTC | CASSNPGTEETQYF | TRBV5-1 | TRBD1 | . | TRBJ2-5
TGTGCCAGCAGCTTAAGGTCTCTACCGGGAGTCCGGCAGTTCTTC | CASSLRSLPGVRQFF | TRBV7-2 | . | many | TRBJ2-1
TGTGCCAGCAGCACTGACAGGGGGGTCCCCTATAGCAATCAGCCCCAGCATTTT | CASSTDRGVPYSNQPQHF | TRBV12-3/TRBV12-4 | TRBD1 | few | TRBJ1-5
TGTGCCAGCAGTGCAGGCTACGAAGCTTTCTTT | CASSAGYEAFF | TRBV6-1 | . | many | TRBJ1-1
TGTGCCAGCAGTTCACAGGGACCTGGGGTTGGGGAGCAGTACTTC | CASSSQGPGVGEQYF | TRBV27 | . | many | TRBJ2-7
TGCGCCAGCAGTGACCTGGGACTAGCGCAGGTCGATGAGCAGTTCTTC | CASSDLGLAQVDEQFF | TRBV10-2 | TRBD2 | many | TRBJ2-1
TGTGCCAGCAGCTTTTTAGGGGGCCGGGGTGAAGCTTTCTTT | CASSFLGGRGEAFF | TRBV12-3/TRBV12-4 | TRBD1 | many | TRBJ1-1
TGTGCCTGGAACCGACTAGCGGGGCGCTACGAGCAGTACTTC | CAWNRLAGRYEQYF | TRBV30 | TRBD2 | few | TRBJ2-7
TGCAGTGCTAGAGATGTCCTAGCGCAATCCTACAATGAGCAGTTCTTC | CSARDVLAQSYNEQFF | TRBV20-1 | . | many | TRBJ2-1
TGTGCTAGTGGTTTGGGGGCGGGAGATGAGCAGTTCTTC | CASGLGAGDEQFF | TRBV12-5 | TRBD2 | few | TRBJ2-1
TGTGCCAGCAGCCAAGTTGAGACTAGCGGACCCAATGAGCAGTTCTTC | CASSQVETSGPNEQFF | TRBV4-2 | TRBD2 | few | TRBJ2-1
TGTGCCAGCAGTTACGGGACTAGCGGGTACAATGAGCAGTTCTTC | CASSYGTSGYNEQFF | TRBV6-2/TRBV6-3 | TRBD2 | many | TRBJ2-1
TGTGCCAGCAGTCCCCGGGGAGCGGGGCCCCAAGAGACCCAGTACTTC | CASSPRGAGPQETQYF | TRBV6-1 | TRBD2 | many | TRBJ2-5
TGTGCCCGCAGTTACGACGGACGGAACTATGGCTACACCTTC | CARSYDGRNYGYTF | TRBV6-2/TRBV6-3 | . | . | TRBJ1-2
TGTGCCAGCAGTTACTCGTTAACTAGCGCTAACTACGAGCAGTACTTC | CASSYSLTSANYEQYF | TRBV6-6 | TRBD2 | many | TRBJ2-7
TGCAGTGCTAGCGGGAGCGTCCAAGAGACCCAGTACTTC | CSASGSVQETQYF | TRBV20-1 | . | many | TRBJ2-5
TGTGCCAGCAGGAAGGGAACGGAAAAACTGTTTTTT | CASRKGTEKLFF | TRBV11-1 | . | . | TRBJ1-4
TGTGCCAGCTCACCACCGAGTATAAGGACAGTCGAGCAGTACTTC | CASSPPSIRTVEQYF | TRBV18 | . | few | TRBJ2-7
TGTGCCAGCAGCTCTCGAACCCCGGGGGACAATGAGCAGTTCTTC | CASSSRTPGDNEQFF | TRBV4-2 | . | . | TRBJ2-1
TGCGCCAGCAGCCCACGGGCCGAATTCTCTGGGGCCAACGTCCTGACTTTC | CASSPRAEFSGANVLTF | TRBV5-1 | . | . | TRBJ2-6
TGTGCCAGCAGCCGACAGGCAACCCGAAGGGGTGAGCAGTTCTTC | CASSRQATRRGEQFF | TRBV5-4 | . | . | TRBJ2-1
TGCAGTGCCGAGAAGCGGCGGAGGGTTGAAGATACGCAGTATTTT | CSAEKRRRVEDTQYF | TRBV20-1 | . | . | TRBJ2-3
TGCGCCAGCAGCCAAGAGGGGCTCACAACTGAAGCTTTCTTT | CASSQEGLTTEAFF | TRBV4-1 | . | . | TRBJ1-1
TGTGCCAGCAGTTTTCCTGGAGGGCTAACTTTCTTT | CASSFPGGLTFF | TRBV12-3/TRBV12-4 | . | many | TRBJ1-1